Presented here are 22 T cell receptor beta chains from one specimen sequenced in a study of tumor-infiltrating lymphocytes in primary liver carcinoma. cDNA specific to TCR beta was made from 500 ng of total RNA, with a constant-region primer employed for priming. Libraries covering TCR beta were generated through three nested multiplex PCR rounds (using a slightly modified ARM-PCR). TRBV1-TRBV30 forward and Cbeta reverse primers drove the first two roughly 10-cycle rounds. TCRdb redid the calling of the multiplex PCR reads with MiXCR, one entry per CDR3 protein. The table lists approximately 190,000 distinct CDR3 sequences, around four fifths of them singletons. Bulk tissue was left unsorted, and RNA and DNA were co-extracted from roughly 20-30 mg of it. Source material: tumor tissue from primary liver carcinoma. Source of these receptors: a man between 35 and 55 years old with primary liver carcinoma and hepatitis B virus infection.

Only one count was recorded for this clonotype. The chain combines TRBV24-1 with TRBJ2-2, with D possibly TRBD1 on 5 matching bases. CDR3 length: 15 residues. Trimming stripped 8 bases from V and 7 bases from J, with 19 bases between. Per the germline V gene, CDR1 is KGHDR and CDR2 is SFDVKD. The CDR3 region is CATTEGDYDSGELFF. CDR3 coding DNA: TGTGCCACCACTGAAGGGGATTATGACAGCGGGGAGCTGTTTTTT.

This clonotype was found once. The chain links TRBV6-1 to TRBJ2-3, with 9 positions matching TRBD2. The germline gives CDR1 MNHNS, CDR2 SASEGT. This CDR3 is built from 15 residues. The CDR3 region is CANSEVAGAGDTQYF. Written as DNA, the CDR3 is TGTGCTAACAGTGAGGTAGCGGGAGCTGGGGATACGCAGTATTTT.

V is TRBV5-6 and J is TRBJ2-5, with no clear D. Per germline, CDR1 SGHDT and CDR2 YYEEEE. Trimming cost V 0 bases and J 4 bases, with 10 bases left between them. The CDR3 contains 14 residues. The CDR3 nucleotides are TGTGCCAGCAGCTTGGAGGTTAGCAGAGAGACCCAGTACTTC. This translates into CASSLEVSRETQYF. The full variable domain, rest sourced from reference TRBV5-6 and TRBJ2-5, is DAGVTQSPTHLIKTRGQQVTLRCSPKSGHDTVSWYQQALGQGPQFIFQYYEEEERQRGNFPDRFSGHQFPNYSSELNVNALLLGDSALYLCASSLEVSRETQYFGPGTRLLVL.

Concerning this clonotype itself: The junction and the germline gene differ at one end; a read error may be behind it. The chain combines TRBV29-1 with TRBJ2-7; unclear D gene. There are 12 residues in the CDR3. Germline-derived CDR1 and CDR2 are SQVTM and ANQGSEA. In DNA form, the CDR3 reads TGCACCGTTGTGGACGCACCCGGCGAGCTGTACTTC. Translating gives CTVVDAPGELYF.

CDR3 DNA: TGCAGCTTCTCCCTTACCTACAATGAGCAGTTCTTC. It translates to CSFSLTYNEQFF. The chain has TRBV29-1 and TRBJ2-1, with D unclear. The CDR3 loop spans 12 amino acids. In germline, CDR1 is SQVTM, CDR2 ANQGSEA. Trimming left V 8 bases short and J 2 bases short, with 10 bases between.

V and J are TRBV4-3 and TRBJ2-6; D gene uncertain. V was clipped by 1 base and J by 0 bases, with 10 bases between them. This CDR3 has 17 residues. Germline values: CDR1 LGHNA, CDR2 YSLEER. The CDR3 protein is CASSQVGLRSGANVLTF. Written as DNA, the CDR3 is TGCGCCAGCAGCCAAGTTGGGCTCCGCTCTGGGGCCAACGTCCTGACTTTC.

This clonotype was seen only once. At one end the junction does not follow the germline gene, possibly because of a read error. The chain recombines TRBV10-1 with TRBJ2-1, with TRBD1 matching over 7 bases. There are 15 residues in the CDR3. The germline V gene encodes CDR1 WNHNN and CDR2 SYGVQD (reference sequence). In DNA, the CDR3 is TGCGCCGGCAGTGACCAGAACAGGGGTGGAAATGAGCAGCTCTTC. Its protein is CAGSDQNRGGNEQLF.

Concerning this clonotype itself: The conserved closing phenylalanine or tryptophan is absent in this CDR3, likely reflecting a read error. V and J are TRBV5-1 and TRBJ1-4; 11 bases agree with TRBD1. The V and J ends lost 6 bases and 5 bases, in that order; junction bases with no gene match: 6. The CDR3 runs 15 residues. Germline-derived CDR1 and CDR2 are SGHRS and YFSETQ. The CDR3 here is CASNRDRGTNEKLFL. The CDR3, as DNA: TGCGCCAGCAACAGGGACAGGGGGACCAATGAAAAACTGTTTCTT.

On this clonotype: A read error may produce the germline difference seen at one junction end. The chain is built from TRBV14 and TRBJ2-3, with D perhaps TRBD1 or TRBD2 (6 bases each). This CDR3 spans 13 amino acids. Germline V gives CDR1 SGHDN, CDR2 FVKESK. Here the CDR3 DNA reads TGTGCCAGCAGCCCGACAGGACGGACTACGCAATATTTT. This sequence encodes CASSPTGRTTQYF.

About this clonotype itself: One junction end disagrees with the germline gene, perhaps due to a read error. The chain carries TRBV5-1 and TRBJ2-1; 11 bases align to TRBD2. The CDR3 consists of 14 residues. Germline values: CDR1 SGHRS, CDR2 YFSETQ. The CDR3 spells CASPLLAGGYEQFF. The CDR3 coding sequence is TGCGCCAGCCCTCTTCTAGCGGGAGGTTATGAGCAGTTTTTC.

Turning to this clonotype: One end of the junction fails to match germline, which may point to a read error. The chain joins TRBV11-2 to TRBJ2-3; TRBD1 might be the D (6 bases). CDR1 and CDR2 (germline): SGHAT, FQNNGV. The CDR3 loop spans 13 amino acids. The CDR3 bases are TGTGCCAGCAGCTTCGACAGGACAGATATGCAGTATTTT. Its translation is CASSFDRTDMQYF.

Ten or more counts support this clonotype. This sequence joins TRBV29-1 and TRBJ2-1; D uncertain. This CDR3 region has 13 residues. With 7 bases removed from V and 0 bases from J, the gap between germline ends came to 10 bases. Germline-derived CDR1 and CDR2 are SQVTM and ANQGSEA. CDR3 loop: CSAAPLSYNEQFF. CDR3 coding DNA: TGCAGCGCCGCCCCCCTCTCCTACAATGAGCAGTTCTTC.

CDR3 DNA sequence: TGTGCCAGCAGATATACTAGCTGGAGATGGACCGGGGAGCTGTTTTTT. Translation: CASRYTSWRWTGELFF. This chain joins TRBV6-1 and TRBJ2-2; D possibly corresponds to TRBD2 (6 bases). Looked up from germline, CDR1 is MNHNS and CDR2 is SASEGT. Trimming took 6 bases from V and 5 from J, leaving 19 bases between them. There are 16 residues in the CDR3.

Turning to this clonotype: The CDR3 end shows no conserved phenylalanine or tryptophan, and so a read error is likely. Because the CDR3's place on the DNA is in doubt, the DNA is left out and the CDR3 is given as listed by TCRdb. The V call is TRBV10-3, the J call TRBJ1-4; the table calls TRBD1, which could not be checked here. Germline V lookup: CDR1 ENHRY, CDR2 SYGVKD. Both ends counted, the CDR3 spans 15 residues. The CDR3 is CDISDRGRGDEKLFC.

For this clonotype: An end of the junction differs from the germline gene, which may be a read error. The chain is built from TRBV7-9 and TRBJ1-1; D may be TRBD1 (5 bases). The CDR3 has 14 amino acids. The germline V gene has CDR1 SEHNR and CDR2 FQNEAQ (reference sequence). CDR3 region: CASSLAGGNTEVFF. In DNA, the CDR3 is TGTGCCAGTAGCTTAGCGGGGGGAAACACTGAAGTTTTCTTT. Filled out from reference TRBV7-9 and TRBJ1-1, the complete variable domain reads DTGVSQNPRHKITKRGQNVTFRCDPISEHNRLYWYRQTLGQGPEFLTYFQNEAQLEKSRLLSDRFSAERPKGSFSTLEIQRTEQGDSAMYLCASSLAGGNTEVFFGQGTRLTVV.

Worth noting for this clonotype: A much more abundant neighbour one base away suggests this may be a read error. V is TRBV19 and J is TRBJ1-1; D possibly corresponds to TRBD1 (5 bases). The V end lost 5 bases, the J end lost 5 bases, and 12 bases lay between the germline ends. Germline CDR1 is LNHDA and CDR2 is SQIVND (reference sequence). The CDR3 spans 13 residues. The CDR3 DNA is TGTGCCAGTAGTCCGACCAGGGATACTGAAGCTTTCTTT. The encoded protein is CASSPTRDTEAFF.

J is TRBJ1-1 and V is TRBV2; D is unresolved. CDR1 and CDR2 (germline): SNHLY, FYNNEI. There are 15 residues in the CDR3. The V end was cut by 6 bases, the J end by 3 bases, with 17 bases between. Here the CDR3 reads CASRMTAGKDTEAFF. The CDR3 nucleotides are TGTGCCAGCAGGATGACTGCCGGCAAGGACACTGAAGCTTTCTTT.

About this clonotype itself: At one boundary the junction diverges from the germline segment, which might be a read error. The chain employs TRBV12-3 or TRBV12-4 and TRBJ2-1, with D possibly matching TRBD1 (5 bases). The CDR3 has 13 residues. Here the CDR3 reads CASRPPGRNKQFF. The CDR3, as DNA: TGTGCCAGTAGGCCGCCAGGGCGCAATAAGCAGTTCTTC.

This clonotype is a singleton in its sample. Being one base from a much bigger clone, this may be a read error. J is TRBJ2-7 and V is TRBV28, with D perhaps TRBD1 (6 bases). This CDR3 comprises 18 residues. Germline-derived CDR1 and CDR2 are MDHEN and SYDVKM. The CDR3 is CASSTPTGFGWFVDEHYF. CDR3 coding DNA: TGTGCCAGCAGTACCCCAACAGGGTTCGGGTGGTTTGTCGACGAGCATTACTTC.

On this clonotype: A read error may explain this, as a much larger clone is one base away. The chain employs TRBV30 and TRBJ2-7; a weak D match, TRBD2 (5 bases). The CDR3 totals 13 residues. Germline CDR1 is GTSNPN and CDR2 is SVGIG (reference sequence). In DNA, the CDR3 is TGTTCCTGGAGGCCCTCCGCGACCTACGAGCAGTACTTC. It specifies CSWRPSATYEQYF.

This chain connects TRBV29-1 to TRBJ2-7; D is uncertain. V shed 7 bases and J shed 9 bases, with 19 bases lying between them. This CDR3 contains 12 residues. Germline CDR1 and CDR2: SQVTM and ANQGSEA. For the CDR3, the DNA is TGCAGCGCGGGTTGGGTTAGTCACGGGCAGTACTTC. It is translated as CSAGWVSHGQYF.

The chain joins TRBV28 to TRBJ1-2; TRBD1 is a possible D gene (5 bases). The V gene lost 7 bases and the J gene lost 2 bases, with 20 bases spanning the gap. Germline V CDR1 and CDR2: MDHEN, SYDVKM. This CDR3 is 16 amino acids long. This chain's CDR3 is CASNDLQGRGNYGYTF. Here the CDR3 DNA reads TGTGCCAGCAACGACCTTCAGGGACGTGGGAACTATGGCTACACCTTC.